This entry is about one T cell receptor beta chain. The antigen is unknown. This sample stems from a study of tumor-infiltrating lymphocytes in localized non-small cell lung cancer. Study in general: The cohort mixed smokers and never-smokers, several histologies, and some post-neoadjuvant-chemotherapy samples.

Germline V gene sequence: CDR1 LNHDA, CDR2 SQIVND (reference sequence). This CDR3 has 12 amino acids. V lost 7 bases to trimming and J lost 10 bases, with 14 bases between them. TCRdb's copy holds only in-frame clones and misses some; the assay was immunoSEQ multiplex PCR. This sample has 17,000 or so clones, with under 80% found just once. Study results and limitations: No link was found between tumor T-cell fraction and recurrence-free survival. Not all patients were TCR sequenced, owing to tissue quantity.

This clonotype was obtained from a human donor with non-small cell lung cancer. Sequencing used lung tumor tissue. The chain is built from TRBV19 and TRBJ1-5, with no clear D. The CDR3 reads CASTVEGQPQHF. CDR3 sequence (DNA): TGTGCCAGTACCGTAGAGGGTCAACCCCAGCATTTT.